This T cell receptor beta chain was obtained from a study of blood T cell repertoires in COVID-19. Study in general: Sample material is recorded as cDNA or gDNA derived from T cells, B-cell-depleted T cells, or PBMCs.

The CDR3 sequence is 15 residues long. CDR1 is MDHEN, CDR2 SYDVKM, per germline. V dropped 4 bases and J dropped 9 bases, with 16 bases sitting between them. Using immunoSEQ multiplex PCR, the repertoire was profiled, and TCRdb retains in-frame clones only, with some absent. Of 200,000 to 300,000 clones listed, over 75% are singletons. This clone was observed a single time. Sequencing was carried out using peripheral blood. The clonotype originates from a man in his fifties with COVID-19, enrolled during active disease. The rearrangement uses TRBV28 and TRBJ1-6; D perhaps matches TRBD1 (5 bases). CDR3 sequence: CASSWAGTDISPLHF. CDR3 nucleotide sequence: TGTGCCAGCAGTTGGGCCGGGACTGATATTTCACCCCTCCACTTT.